This entry lists 18 T cell receptor beta chains sequenced from one sample in a study of blood T cell repertoires in COVID-19. Profiling relied on immunoSEQ multiplex PCR, and the TCRdb table lists in-frame clones only, not all of them. The profile shows tens of thousands of clones, about 91% of them singletons. Sequencing was performed on peripheral blood. These receptors all stem from a human donor in a cohort sampled during active COVID-19.

The rearrangement uses TRBV3-1 (or the pseudogene TRBV3-2) and TRBJ1-1, with a tentative D call TRBD1 (6 bases). The CDR3 is 15 amino acids. Germline-derived CDR1 and CDR2 are LGHDT and YNNKEL (reference sequence). The ends were cut back, 5 bases at V and 3 bases at J, with 16 bases in the middle. The CDR3 region is CASSSYVGAHTEAFF. CDR3 bases: TGTGCCAGCAGCTCATACGTGGGGGCGCACACTGAAGCTTTCTTT.

The sample holds one count of this clone. The gene calls are TRBV5-4 and TRBJ1-2; 9 bases match TRBD1. V dropped 0 bases and J dropped 3; count of bases not matched to a gene: 0. Germline V gives CDR1 SGHNT, CDR2 YYREEE (reference sequence). This CDR3 spans 14 amino acids. The CDR3 region is CASSLGDRDYGYTF. CDR3 nucleotide sequence: TGTGCCAGCAGCTTGGGGGACAGGGACTATGGCTACACCTTC.

The chain is built from TRBV4-2 and TRBJ2-3; 14 nucleotides line up with TRBD2. Germline-derived CDR1 and CDR2 are LGHNA and YNFKEQ. The junction had 4 bases not matched to a gene; V was cut back by 5 bases and J by 3 bases. This CDR3 comprises 16 residues. CDR3 sequence (DNA): TGTGCCAGCAGCTCGCGACTAGCGGGGGGGACAGATACGCAGTATTTT. Translation gives CASSSRLAGGTDTQYF.

This chain uses TRBV19 with TRBJ1-4, with TRBD1 as a possible D gene (5 bases). Trimming pared 3 bases from V and 7 bases from J, leaving 12 bases between. The CDR3 is 14 residues long. The V gene's germline CDR1 is LNHDA and CDR2 SQIVND (reference sequence). CDR3: CASSIGRGGEKLFF. The DNA for the CDR3 is TGTGCCAGTAGTATCGGGAGGGGCGGTGAAAAACTGTTTTTT.

The genes are TRBV7-9 and TRBJ2-3; D is ambiguous. V was trimmed by 2 bases and J by 0 bases, leaving 6 bases between them. The CDR3 length is 14 residues. Germline CDR1 SEHNR, CDR2 FQNEAQ (reference sequence). Here the CDR3 reads CASSLTGSTDTQYF. CDR3 in DNA: TGTGCCAGCAGCTTAACCGGTAGCACAGATACGCAGTATTTT.

The V and J genes are TRBV4-2 and TRBJ1-2, with 10 bases identical to TRBD1. Germline assignment: CDR1 LGHNA and CDR2 YNFKEQ. V trimming: 2 bases; J trimming: 2 bases; junction bases outside the gene matches: 5. The CDR3 is 16 amino acids. The CDR3 sequence: CASSQNPGQGNYGYTF. CDR3 bases: TGTGCCAGCAGCCAAAACCCGGGACAGGGGAACTATGGCTACACCTTC.

The V call is TRBV6-5, the J call TRBJ2-3; D is perhaps TRBD2 (5 bases). The CDR3 spans 14 residues. V was cut by 5 bases and J by 3 bases, with 12 bases left in between. The V gene's germline CDR1 is MNHEY and CDR2 SVGAGI. CDR3 sequence (DNA): TGTGCCAGCAGTCTTAAATGGGAGACAGATACGCAGTATTTT. Amino acids: CASSLKWETDTQYF.

The V call is TRBV19, the J call TRBJ1-4; TRBD1 matches at 8 bases. Germline V gene lookup returns CDR1 LNHDA and CDR2 SQIVND (reference sequence). V trimming: 4 bases; J trimming: 5 bases; junction bases outside the gene matches: 3. This CDR3 has 14 residues. The CDR3 region is CASSNQGANEKLFF. CDR3 in DNA: TGTGCCAGTAGTAACCAGGGGGCGAATGAAAAACTGTTTTTT.

This chain connects TRBV2 to TRBJ2-5; the D is unclear. V lost 0 bases, J lost 10 bases, and 6 bases lay in between. Germline V gene data show CDR1 as SNHLY and CDR2 as FYNNEI. This CDR3 contains 11 residues. The CDR3 DNA sequence: TGTGCCAGCAGTGAAGCAAGCAACCAGTACTTC. This codes for CASSEASNQYF.

The gene calls are TRBV7-2 and TRBJ2-1; perhaps TRBD2 as D (5 bases). From germline, CDR1 is SGHTA and CDR2 FQGNSA. CDR3 length: 16 amino acids. The ends were cut back, 1 base at V and 2 bases at J, with 12 bases in the middle. The CDR3, as DNA: TGTGCCAGCAGCTTAGACATAGCGCTCACCTACAATGAGCAGTTCTTC. The encoded protein is CASSLDIALTYNEQFF. Full variable domain (rest looked up from reference TRBV7-2 and TRBJ2-1): GAGVSQSPSNKVTEKGKDVELRCDPISGHTALYWYRQSLGQGLEFLIYFQGNSAPDKSGLPSDRFSAERTGGSVSTLTIQRTQQEDSAVYLCASSLDIALTYNEQFFGPGTRLTVL.

V usage is TRBV4-2 and J usage is TRBJ1-2; 8 bases agree with TRBD1. The trim removed 2 bases at V and 3 bases at J, leaving 11 bases unmatched. The CDR3 is made up of 17 amino acids. Germline V gene sequence: CDR1 LGHNA, CDR2 YNFKEQ. CDR3 nucleotide sequence: TGTGCCAGCAGCCAACTTCCGACAGGGGCGTCGGACTATGGCTACACCTTC. This sequence encodes CASSQLPTGASDYGYTF.

The J gene is TRBJ2-7, the V gene TRBV25-1, with 7 nucleotides matching TRBD2. J gave up 1 base and V 6 bases, and 6 bases lay outside the gene matches. Germline CDR1 and CDR2: MGHDK and SYGVNS. The CDR3 sequence is 14 residues long. The CDR3 reads CASSPWGGSYEQYF. The CDR3 nucleotides read TGTGCCAGCAGCCCTTGGGGGGGTTCCTACGAGCAGTACTTC.

This sequence joins TRBV7-8 and TRBJ2-7; TRBD1 agrees at 11 bases. This CDR3 spans 16 amino acids. The V gene end was trimmed by 5 bases and the J gene end by 6 bases; junction bases not matched to a gene: 12. Germline V gives CDR1 SGHVS, CDR2 FQNEAQ. The CDR3 loop reads CASSPIWTGGTGEQYF. Written as DNA, the CDR3 is TGTGCCAGCAGCCCCATTTGGACAGGGGGCACCGGCGAGCAGTACTTC. The complete variable domain, with remaining parts taken from reference TRBV7-8 and TRBJ2-7, reads GAGVSQSPRYKVAKRGQDVALRCDPISGHVSLFWYQQALGQGPEFLTYFQNEAQLDKSGLPSDRFFAERPEGSVSTLKIQRTQQEDSAVYLCASSPIWTGGTGEQYFGPGTRLTVT.

The rearrangement links TRBV2 to TRBJ2-7; weak D call: TRBD1 (5 bases). Germline loops: CDR1 SNHLY, CDR2 FYNNEI. CDR3 length: 11 residues. Trimming took off 8 bases at V and 4 bases at J, with 9 bases between the two ends. DNA of the CDR3: TGTGCCAGCGGACAACTATACGAGCAGTACTTC. Translated: CASGQLYEQYF. Supplemented by reference TRBV2 and TRBJ2-7, the full variable domain reads EPEVTQTPSHQVTQMGQEVILRCVPISNHLYFYWYRQILGQKVEFLVSFYNNEISEKSEIFDDQFSVERPDGSNFTLKIRSTKLEDSAMYFCASGQLYEQYFGPGTRLTVT.

This clone was detected only once. V is TRBV4-1 and J is TRBJ2-1, with D perhaps TRBD2 (6 bases). The CDR3 is 20 amino acids. Germline V gives CDR1 MGHRA, CDR2 YSYEKL. V was cut by 1 base and J by 4 bases, with 26 bases left in between. CDR3 loop: CASSQVGLLATQKRYNEQFF. Written as DNA, the CDR3 is TGCGCCAGCAGCCAAGTTGGGCTCCTAGCGACCCAAAAACGATACAATGAGCAGTTCTTC.

V gene TRBV5-6 combines with J gene TRBJ2-7, with 10 bases identical to TRBD2. This CDR3 has 14 amino acids. Germline V gene data show CDR1 as SGHDT and CDR2 as YYEEEE. The V segment lost 4 bases and the J segment 2 bases; nucleotides outside the gene matches: 3. The CDR3 DNA reads as TGTGCCAGCAGCCGAACTAGCGGGACCTACGAGCAGTACTTC. It codes for CASSRTSGTYEQYF.

This rearrangement joins TRBV16 to TRBJ2-3; TRBD2 matches at 8 bases. Trimming removed 3 bases from V and 0 bases from J; junction bases left unmatched: 14. Germline V gene lookup returns CDR1 KGHSY and CDR2 FQNENV. The CDR3 extends over 19 amino acids. Here the CDR3 DNA reads TGTGCCAGCAGCCACAGGACTAGCTTGTTGCCATCTAGCACAGATACGCAGTATTTT. Its translation is CASSHRTSLLPSSTDTQYF.

This clone occurred a few times. The chain recombines TRBV19 with TRBJ2-5; D gene unclear. V was cut by 1 base and J by 5 bases, with 11 bases left in between. Per germline, CDR1 LNHDA and CDR2 SQIVND (reference sequence). This CDR3 region has 14 residues. The CDR3 here is CASSIGGNRETQYF. DNA of the CDR3: TGTGCCAGTAGTATAGGCGGTAACCGGGAGACCCAGTACTTC.